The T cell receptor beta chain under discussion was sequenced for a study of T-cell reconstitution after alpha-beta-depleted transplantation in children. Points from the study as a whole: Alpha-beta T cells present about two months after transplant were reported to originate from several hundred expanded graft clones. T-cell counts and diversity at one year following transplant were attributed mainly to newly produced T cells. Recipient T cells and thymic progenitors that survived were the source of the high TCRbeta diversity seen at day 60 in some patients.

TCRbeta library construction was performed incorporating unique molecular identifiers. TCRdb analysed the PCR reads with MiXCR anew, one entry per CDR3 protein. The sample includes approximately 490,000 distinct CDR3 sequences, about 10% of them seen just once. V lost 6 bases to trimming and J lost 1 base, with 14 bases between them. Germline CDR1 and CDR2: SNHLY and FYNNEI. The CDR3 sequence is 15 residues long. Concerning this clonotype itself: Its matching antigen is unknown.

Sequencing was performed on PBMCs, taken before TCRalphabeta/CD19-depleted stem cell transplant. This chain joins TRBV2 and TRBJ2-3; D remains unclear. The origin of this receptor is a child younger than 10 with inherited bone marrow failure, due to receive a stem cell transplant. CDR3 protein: CASSHWSWGTDTQYF. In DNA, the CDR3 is TGTGCCAGCAGCCACTGGAGCTGGGGCACAGATACGCAGTATTTT.